The clone carrying this T cell receptor (beta chain) was detected a few times. Its cognate antigen is unknown. V gave up 7 bases and J gave up 8 bases, with 22 bases separating them. The germline gives CDR1 SGHNT, CDR2 YYREEE (reference sequence). This CDR3 spans 15 amino acids. The data derive from a study of cytomegalovirus exposure and HLA in healthy donors. Points from the study as a whole: Altogether, about 160 TCR beta chains were recorded as cytomegalovirus-associated.

This PCR relied on a set of 60 Vbeta primers and 13 Jbeta primers. Assay: immunoSEQ multiplex PCR; the TCRdb copy retains only in-frame clones and omits some. Among about 73,000 clones listed, roughly 71% were seen once. Material for sequencing was PBMCs. The rearrangement joins TRBV5-4 to TRBJ1-3; D unresolved. The clonotype originates from a man in his 70s in good health and CMV-seronegative. The CDR3 sequence is CASPRLGRYRDTIYF. CDR3 nucleotide sequence: TGTGCCAGCCCCCGGCTGGGGAGGTATCGAGACACCATATATTTT.